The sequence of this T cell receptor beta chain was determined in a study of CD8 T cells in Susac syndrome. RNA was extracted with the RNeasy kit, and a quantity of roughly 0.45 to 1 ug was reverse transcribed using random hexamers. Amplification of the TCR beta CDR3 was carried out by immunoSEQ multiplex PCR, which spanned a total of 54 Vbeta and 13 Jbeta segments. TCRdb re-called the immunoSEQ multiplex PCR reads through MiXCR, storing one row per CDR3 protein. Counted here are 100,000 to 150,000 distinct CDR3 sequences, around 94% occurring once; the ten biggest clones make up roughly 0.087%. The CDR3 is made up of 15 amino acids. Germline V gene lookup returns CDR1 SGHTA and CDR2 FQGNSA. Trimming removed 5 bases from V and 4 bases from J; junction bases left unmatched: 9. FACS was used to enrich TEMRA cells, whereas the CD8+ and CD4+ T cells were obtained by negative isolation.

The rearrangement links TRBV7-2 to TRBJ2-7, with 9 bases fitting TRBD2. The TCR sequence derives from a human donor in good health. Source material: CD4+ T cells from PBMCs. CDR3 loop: CASSRDRTSAYEQYF. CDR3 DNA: TGTGCCAGCAGCCGTGATAGGACTAGCGCATACGAGCAGTACTTC.